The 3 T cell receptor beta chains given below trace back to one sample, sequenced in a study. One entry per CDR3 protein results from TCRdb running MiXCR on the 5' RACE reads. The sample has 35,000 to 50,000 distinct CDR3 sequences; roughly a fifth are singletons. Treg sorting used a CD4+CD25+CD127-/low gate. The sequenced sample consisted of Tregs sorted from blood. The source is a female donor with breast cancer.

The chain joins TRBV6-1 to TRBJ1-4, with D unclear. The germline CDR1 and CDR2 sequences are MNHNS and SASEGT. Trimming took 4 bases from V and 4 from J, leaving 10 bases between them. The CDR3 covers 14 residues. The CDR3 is CASSGFLSNEKLFF. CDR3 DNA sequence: TGTGCCAGCAGTGGTTTCCTGAGTAATGAAAAACTGTTTTTT.

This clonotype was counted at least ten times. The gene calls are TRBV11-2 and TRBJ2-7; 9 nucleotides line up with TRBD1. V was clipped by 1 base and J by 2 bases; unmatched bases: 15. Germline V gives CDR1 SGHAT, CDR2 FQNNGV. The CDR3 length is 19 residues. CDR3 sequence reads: CASSLVRDRVIGPTYEQYF. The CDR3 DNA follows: TGTGCCAGCAGCTTAGTTCGGGACAGGGTAATTGGGCCTACCTACGAGCAGTACTTC.

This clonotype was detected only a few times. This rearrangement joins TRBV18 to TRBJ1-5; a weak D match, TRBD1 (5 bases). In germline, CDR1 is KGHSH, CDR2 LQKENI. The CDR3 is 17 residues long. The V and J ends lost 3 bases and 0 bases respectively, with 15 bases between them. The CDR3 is CASSPQTALGSNQPQHF. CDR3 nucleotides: TGTGCCAGCTCACCCCAGACAGCTTTGGGTAGCAATCAGCCCCAGCATTTT. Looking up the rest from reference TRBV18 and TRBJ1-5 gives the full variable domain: NAGVMQNPRHLVRRRGQEARLRCSPMKGHSHVYWYRQLPEEGLKFMVYLQKENIIDESGMPKERFSAEFPKEGPSILRIQQVVRGDSAAYFCASSPQTALGSNQPQHFGDGTRLSIL.